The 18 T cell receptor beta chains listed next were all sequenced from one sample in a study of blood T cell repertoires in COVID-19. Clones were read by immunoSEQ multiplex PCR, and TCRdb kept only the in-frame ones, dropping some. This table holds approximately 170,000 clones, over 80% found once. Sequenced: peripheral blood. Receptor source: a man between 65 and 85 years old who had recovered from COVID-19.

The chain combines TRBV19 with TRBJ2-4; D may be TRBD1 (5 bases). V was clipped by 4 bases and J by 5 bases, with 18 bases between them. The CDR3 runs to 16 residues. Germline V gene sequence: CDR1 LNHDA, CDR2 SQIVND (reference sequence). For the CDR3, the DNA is TGTGCCAGTAGTAAGGTCCCAGGGTCGGTCCAAAACATTCAGTACTTC. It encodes CASSKVPGSVQNIQYF.

This chain's CDR3 is CASRRDWGYNEQFF. CDR3 bases: TGCGCCAGCAGACGGGACTGGGGCTACAATGAGCAGTTCTTC. This rearrangement joins TRBV4-3 to TRBJ2-1; D may be TRBD2 (6 bases). CDR1 is LGHNA and CDR2 is YSLEER in the germline V gene. With 6 bases removed from V and 3 bases from J, the gap between germline ends came to 12 bases. CDR3 length equals 14 residues.

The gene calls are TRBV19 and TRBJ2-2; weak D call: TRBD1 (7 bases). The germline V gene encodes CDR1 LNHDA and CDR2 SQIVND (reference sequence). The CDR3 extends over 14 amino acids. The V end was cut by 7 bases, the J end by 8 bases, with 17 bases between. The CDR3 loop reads CASNTGEVWGELFF. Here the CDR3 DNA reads TGTGCCAGTAATACAGGGGAGGTCTGGGGGGAGCTGTTTTTT. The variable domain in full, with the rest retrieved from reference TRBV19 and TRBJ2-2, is DGGITQSPKYLFRKEGQNVTLSCEQNLNHDAMYWYRQDPGQGLRLIYYSQIVNDFQKGDIAEGYSVSREKKESFPLTVTSAQKNPTAFYLCASNTGEVWGELFFGEGSRLTVL.

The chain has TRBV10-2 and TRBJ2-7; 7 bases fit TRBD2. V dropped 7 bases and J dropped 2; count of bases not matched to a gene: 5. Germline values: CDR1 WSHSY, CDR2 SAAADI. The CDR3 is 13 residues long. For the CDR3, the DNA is TGCGCCAGCAACGGGACTATTCCCTACGAGCAGTACTTC. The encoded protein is CASNGTIPYEQYF.

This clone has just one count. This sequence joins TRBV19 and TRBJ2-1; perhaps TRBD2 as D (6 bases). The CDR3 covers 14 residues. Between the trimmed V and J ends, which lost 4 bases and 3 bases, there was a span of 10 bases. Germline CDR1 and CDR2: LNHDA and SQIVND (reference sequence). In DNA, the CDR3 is TGTGCCAGTAGTAGGGGGGAGTTCTACAATGAGCAGTTCTTC. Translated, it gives CASSRGEFYNEQFF.

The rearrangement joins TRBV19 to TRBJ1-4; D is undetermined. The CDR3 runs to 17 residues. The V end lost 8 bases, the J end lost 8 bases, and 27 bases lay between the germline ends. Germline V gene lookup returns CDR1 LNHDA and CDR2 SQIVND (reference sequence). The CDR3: CASASTQPGTGREKLFF. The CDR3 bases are TGTGCCAGTGCCAGTACCCAGCCGGGAACCGGCAGGGAAAAACTGTTTTTT. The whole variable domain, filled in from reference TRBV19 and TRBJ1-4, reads DGGITQSPKYLFRKEGQNVTLSCEQNLNHDAMYWYRQDPGQGLRLIYYSQIVNDFQKGDIAEGYSVSREKKESFPLTVTSAQKNPTAFYLCASASTQPGTGREKLFFGSGTQLSVL.

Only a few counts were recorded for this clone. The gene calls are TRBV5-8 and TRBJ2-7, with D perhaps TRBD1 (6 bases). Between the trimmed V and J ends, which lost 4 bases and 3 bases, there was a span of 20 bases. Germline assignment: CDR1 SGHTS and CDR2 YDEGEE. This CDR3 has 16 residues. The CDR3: CASSDNRVGRFYEQYF. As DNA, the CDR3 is TGTGCCAGCAGCGATAACAGGGTAGGAAGGTTCTACGAGCAGTACTTC. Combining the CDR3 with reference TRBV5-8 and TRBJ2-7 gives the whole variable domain EAGVTQSPTHLIKTRGQQATLRCSPISGHTSVYWYQQALGLGLQFLLWYDEGEERNRGNFPPRFSGRQFPNYSSELNVNALELEDSALYLCASSDNRVGRFYEQYFGPGTRLTVT.

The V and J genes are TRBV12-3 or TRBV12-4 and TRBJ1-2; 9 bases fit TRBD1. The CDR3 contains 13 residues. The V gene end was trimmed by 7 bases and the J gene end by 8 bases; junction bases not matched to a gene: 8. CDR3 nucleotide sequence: TGTGCCAGCACTGGGGGACAGGGAGGAGGCTACACCTTC. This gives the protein CASTGGQGGGYTF.

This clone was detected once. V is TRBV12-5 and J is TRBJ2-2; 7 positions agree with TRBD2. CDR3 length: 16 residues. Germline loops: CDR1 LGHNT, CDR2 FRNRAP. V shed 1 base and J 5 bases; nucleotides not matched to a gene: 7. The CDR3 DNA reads TGTGCTAGTGGTTTGGAGGGCGGGAGTGAAACCGGGGAGCTGTTTTTT. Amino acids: CASGLEGGSETGELFF.

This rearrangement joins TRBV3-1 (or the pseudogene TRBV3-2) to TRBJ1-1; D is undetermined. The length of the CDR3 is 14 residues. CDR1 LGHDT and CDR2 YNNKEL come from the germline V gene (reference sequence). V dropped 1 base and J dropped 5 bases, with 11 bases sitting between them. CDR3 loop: CASSQGREGTEAFF. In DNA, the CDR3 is TGTGCCAGCAGCCAAGGCCGGGAGGGAACTGAAGCTTTCTTT.

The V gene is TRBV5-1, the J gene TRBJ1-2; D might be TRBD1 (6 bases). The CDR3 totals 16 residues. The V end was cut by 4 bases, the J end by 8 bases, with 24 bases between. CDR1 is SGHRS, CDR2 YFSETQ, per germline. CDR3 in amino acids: CASSRDTELWERGYTF. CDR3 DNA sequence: TGCGCCAGCAGCAGGGACACAGAACTATGGGAGCGCGGCTACACCTTC.

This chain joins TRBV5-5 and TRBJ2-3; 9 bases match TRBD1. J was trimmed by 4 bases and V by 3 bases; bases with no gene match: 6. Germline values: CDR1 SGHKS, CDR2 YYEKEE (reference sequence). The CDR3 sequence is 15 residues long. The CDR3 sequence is CASSWVQGAADTQYF. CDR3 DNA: TGTGCCAGCAGCTGGGTACAGGGGGCGGCAGATACGCAGTATTTT.

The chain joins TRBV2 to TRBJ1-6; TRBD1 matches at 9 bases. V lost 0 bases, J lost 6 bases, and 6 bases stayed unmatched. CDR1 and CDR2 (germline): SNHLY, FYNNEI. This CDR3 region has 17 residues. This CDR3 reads CASSEAGQGYGNSPLHF. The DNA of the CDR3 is TGTGCCAGCAGTGAAGCAGGACAGGGGTATGGTAATTCACCCCTCCACTTT.

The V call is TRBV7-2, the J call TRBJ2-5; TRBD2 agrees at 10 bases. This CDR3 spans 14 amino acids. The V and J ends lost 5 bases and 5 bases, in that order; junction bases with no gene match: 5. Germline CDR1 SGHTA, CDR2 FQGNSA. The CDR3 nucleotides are TGTGCCAGCAGCAGGACTAGCGGTCTGGAGACCCAGTACTTC. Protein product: CASSRTSGLETQYF.

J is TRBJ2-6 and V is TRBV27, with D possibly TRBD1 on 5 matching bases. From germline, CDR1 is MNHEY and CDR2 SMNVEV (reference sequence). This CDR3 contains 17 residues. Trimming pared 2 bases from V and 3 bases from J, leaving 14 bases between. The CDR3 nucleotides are TGTGCCAGCAGTTTAAGTTCTCTGACAGATGGGGCCAACGTCCTGACTTTC. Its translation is CASSLSSLTDGANVLTF.

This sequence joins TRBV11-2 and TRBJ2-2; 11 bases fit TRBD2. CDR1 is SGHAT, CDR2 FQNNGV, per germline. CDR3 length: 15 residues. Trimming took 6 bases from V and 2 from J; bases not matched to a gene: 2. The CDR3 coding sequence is TGTGCCAGCAGTCGACTAGCGGGAAACACCGGGGAGCTGTTTTTT. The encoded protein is CASSRLAGNTGELFF.

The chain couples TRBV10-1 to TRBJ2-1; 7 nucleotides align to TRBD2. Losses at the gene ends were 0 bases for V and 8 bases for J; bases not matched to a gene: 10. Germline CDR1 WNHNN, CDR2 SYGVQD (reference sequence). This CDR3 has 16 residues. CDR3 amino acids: CASSESVTSEGDEQFF. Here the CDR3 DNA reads TGCGCCAGCAGTGAGTCGGTAACTAGCGAAGGCGATGAGCAGTTCTTC.

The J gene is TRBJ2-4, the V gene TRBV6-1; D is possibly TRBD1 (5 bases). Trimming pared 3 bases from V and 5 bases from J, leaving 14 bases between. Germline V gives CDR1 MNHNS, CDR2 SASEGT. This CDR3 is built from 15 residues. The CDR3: CASSDGPSRENIQYF. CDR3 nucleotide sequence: TGTGCCAGCAGTGATGGACCCAGCAGGGAAAACATTCAGTACTTC.